This TCR beta chain was retrieved from a study of CD8+CD57+ T cells in acquired aplastic anemia. Study as a whole: Researchers reported that healthy donors averaged approximately 10 million reads for CD4+ cells. Study-level findings and limits: Both patients and controls carried the same twenty-nine CD8+ CDR3 sequences. The CD8+ Simpson's diversity of patients and controls was not significantly different.

V was cut by 0 bases and J by 6 bases, with 18 bases left in between. This CDR3 has 15 amino acids. CDR1 and CDR2 (germline): SQVTM, ANQGSEA. A word on this clonotype: What it recognizes is unknown.

TCR beta VDJ combinations and CDR3 sequences were profiled from genomic DNA. TCRdb reprocessed the reads via MiXCR and lists one record per CDR3 protein. The sample lists around 140,000 distinct CDR3 sequences; 35% to 50% were seen once. The TCR comes from a human donor in good health, serving as a control. This rearrangement joins TRBV29-1 to TRBJ2-7; D possibly corresponds to TRBD2 (6 bases). The specimen was sorted CD4+, CD8+, or CD8+CD57+ T cells (not recorded which) from PBMCs. The CDR3 sequence is CSVEEDGRAMSEQYF. In DNA form, the CDR3 reads TGCAGCGTTGAAGAGGACGGGAGAGCCATGAGCGAGCAGTACTTC.